This T cell receptor beta chain is from a study of CD8+CD57+ T cells in acquired aplastic anemia. Study-level background: Sorted CD4+ and CD8+ cells yielded DNA averaging about 3.2 ug. CD4+ cells from healthy donors averaged approximately 11 million reads.

Investigators profiled TCR beta VDJ and CDR3 from genomic DNA template. MiXCR, run by TCRdb on the reads, gives a single entry per CDR3 protein. The data contain approximately 98,000 distinct CDR3 sequences, roughly 50% of them singletons. Points from the study as a whole: Patients and healthy controls showed no significant CD8+ Simpson's diversity difference. Comparison of patients with controls identified 25 to 30 shared CD8+ CDR3 sequences.

On this clonotype itself: Its antigen is not identified.

The receptor was isolated from a human donor in good health, serving as a control. Sample: sorted CD4+, CD8+, or CD8+CD57+ T cells (not recorded which) from PBMCs.

The CDR3 is CSARGGTRAYNEQFF. CDR3 coding DNA: TGCAGTGCTAGGGGGGGGACTCGAGCCTACAATGAGCAGTTCTTC. The chain couples TRBV20-1 to TRBJ2-1, with TRBD2 matching over 7 bases. Germline V gives CDR1 DFQATT, CDR2 SNEGSKA (reference sequence). CDR3 length equals 15 residues. J lost 2 bases, V lost 3 bases, and 7 bases had no gene match.